This note documents a single TCR beta chain sequence. This sample stems from a study of blood T cell repertoires in COVID-19. Looking at the study overall: Both acute and convalescent COVID-19 samples were obtained from the United States, Italy and Spain. T cells, B-cell-depleted T cells, or PBMCs provided the cDNA or gDNA that served as material.

Study processing details: Estimation of nucleated cell counts was performed using reference gene primer amplification. Profiled with immunoSEQ multiplex PCR; TCRdb holds only in-frame clones, not every one. V, J and clone size are taken as reported in that table, and D and trimming were inferred from the DNA itself. Among some 61,000 clones, roughly 88% were seen once, and the ten largest hold about 8.1%. J was trimmed by 5 bases and V by 5 bases; bases with no gene match: 8. The CDR3 runs 16 residues. Germline V gene data show CDR1 as SGHRS and CDR2 as YFSETQ. This sequence was found in a young man with acute or convalescent COVID-19. Input material: peripheral blood. The chain joins TRBV5-1 to TRBJ2-2; 11 bases map to TRBD1. This chain's CDR3 is CASSPRTGGATGELFF. The CDR3 DNA reads TGCGCCAGCAGTCCAAGGACAGGGGGCGCAACCGGGGAGCTGTTTTTT.